What follows is one T cell receptor beta chain and its context. The antigen is unknown. This CDR3 spans 14 amino acids. Per the germline V gene, CDR1 is SGHRS and CDR2 is YFSETQ. The ends were cut back, 0 bases at V and 8 bases at J, with 12 bases in the middle. Sequencing used immunoSEQ multiplex PCR; TCRdb keeps in-frame clones, though not all of them. The top ten clones hold about 6.7% of a sample with about 69,000 clones, roughly 92% of them seen once. This sample was included in a study of graft-versus-host responses after intestinal transplantation. Study conclusions and caveats: Association was observed between peak circulating GvH clone levels and early post-transplant HvG declines. Researchers found GvH clones in recipient marrow, and some showed up first in ileum or blood.

This chain joins TRBV5-1 and TRBJ2-1; D might be TRBD2 (6 bases). Sample: bone marrow, taken roughly 110 weeks after intestinal transplantation. This sequence originates from a human patient who received an intestinal transplant, so some T cells may come from the graft donor. CDR3 protein: CASSLERVGYEQFF. DNA of the CDR3: TGCGCCAGCAGCTTGGAGCGGGTTGGTTATGAGCAGTTCTTC.